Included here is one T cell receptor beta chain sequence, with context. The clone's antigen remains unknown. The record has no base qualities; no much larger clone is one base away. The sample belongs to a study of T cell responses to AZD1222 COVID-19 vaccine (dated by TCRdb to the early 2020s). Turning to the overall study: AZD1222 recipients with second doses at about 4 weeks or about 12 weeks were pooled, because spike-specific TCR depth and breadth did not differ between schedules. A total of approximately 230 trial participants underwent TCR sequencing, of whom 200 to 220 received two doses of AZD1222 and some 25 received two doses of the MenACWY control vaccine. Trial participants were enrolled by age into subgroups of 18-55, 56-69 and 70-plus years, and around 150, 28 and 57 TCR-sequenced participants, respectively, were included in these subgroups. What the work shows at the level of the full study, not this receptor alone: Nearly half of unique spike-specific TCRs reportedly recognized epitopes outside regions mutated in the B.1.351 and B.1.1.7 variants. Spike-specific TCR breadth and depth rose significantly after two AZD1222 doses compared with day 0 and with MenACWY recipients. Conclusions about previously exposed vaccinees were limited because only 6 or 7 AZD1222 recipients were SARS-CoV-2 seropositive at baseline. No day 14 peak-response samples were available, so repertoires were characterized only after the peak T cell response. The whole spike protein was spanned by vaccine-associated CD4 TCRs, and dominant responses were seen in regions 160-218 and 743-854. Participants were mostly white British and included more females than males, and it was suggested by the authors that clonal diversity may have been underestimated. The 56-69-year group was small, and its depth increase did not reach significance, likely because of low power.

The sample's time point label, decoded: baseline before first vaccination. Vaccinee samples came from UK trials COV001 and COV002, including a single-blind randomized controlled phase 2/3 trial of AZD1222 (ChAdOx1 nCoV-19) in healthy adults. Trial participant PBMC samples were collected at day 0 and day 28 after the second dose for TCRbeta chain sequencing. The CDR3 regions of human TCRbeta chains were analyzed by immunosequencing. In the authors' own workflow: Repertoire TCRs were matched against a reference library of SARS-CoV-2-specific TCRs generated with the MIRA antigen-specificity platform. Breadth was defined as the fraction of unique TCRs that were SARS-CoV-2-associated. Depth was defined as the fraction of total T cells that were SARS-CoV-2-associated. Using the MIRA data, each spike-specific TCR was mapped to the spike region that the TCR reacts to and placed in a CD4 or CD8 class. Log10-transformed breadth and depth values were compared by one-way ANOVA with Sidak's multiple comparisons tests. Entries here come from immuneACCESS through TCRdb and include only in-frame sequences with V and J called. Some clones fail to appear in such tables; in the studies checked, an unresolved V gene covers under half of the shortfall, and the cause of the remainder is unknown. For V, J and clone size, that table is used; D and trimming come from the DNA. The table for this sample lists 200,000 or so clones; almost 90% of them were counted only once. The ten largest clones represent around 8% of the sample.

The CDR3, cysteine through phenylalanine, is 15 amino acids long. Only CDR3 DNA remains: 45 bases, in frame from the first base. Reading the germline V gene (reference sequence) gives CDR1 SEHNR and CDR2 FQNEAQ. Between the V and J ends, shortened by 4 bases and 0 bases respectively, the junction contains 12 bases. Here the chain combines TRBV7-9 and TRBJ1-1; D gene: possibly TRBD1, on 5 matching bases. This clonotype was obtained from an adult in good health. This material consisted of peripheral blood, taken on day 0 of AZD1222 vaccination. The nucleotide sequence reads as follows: TGTGCCAGCAGCTCCATGCCAGGGCTGAACACTGAAGCTTTCTTT. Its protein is CASSSMPGLNTEAFF.